This TCR beta chain was retrieved from a study of T-cell reconstitution after alpha-beta-depleted transplantation in children. Preparing the TCRbeta library involved the use of unique molecular identifiers. TCRdb re-called the PCR reads with MiXCR, one entry per CDR3 protein. The sample has some 400,000 distinct CDR3 sequences, roughly 22% seen once. This clonotype was observed many times. V was cut by 2 bases and J by 0 bases, with 10 bases left in between. CDR1 is SGHTA and CDR2 is FQGNSA in the germline V gene. The CDR3 is 15 residues long. The TCR comes from a human donor who donated a stem cell graft to a child with acute myeloid leukemia. Sequences were derived from PBMCs from the stem cell graft donor, sampled from the stem cell graft. The V gene is TRBV7-2, the J gene TRBJ1-2; D remains unclear. The CDR3 spells CASSLSAETNYGYTF. The CDR3 DNA reads as TGTGCCAGCAGCTTATCGGCAGAAACTAACTATGGCTACACCTTC.